This TCR beta chain is drawn from a study of beta chain features in type 1 diabetes. Expressed TCRB transcripts were sequenced, since all the RNA that had been isolated was reverse transcribed. Some clones are missing from TCRdb's copy, which holds only in-frame ones; the method was immunoSEQ multiplex PCR. This table has roughly 400,000 clones, over 13% appearing once. The CDR3 has 15 amino acids. The junction had 10 bases not matched to a gene; V was cut back by 7 bases and J by 5 bases. Germline CDR1 and CDR2: MNHEY and SVGAGI. The sequence derives from a woman between 18 and 29 years old in good health. Sequencing used naive CD4+ T cells from blood. The gene calls are TRBV6-5 and TRBJ2-1; 8 positions agree with TRBD2. The CDR3 loop is CASTPGGWRNNEQFF. The CDR3 DNA sequence: TGTGCCAGCACCCCGGGAGGGTGGAGAAACAATGAGCAGTTCTTC.